The 12 T cell receptor beta chains below all came from one sample that was sequenced in a study of T cells after yellow fever vaccination (dated by TCRdb to about 2019). Libraries were prepared through 5' RACE. The reads were generated on an Illumina HiSeq 2500. Starting from the raw public reads, TCRdb applied fastp trimming at Q25, assembled clones with MiXCR and retained in-frame beta chains. Rows with a matching CDR3 protein are joined into one entry that keeps the most common DNA and genes. For this sample the table gives 500,000 to 650,000 distinct CDR3 sequences, of which about 13% were detected only once. The top ten clonotypes cover around an eighth of the sample. This specimen's treatment or condition label, per the study, means: live attenuated yellow fever vaccine strain. The sequencing here drew on PBMCs, taken on the day of the yellow fever booster vaccination. The receptor source for this set is a man between 25 and 39 years old who received the YFV17D yellow fever vaccine.

The chain links TRBV4-3 to TRBJ2-5; the D gene is possibly TRBD2 (5 bases). The CDR3 has 16 amino acids. The V end lost 4 bases, the J end lost 5 bases, and 20 bases lay between the germline ends. Germline-derived CDR1 and CDR2 are LGHNA and YSLEER. The CDR3 region has the DNA TGCGCCAGCAGCCTAGGAAGTACCCCGGGGATGGAGACCCAGTACTTC. Translation gives CASSLGSTPGMETQYF.

This clonotype was picked up a small number of times. V gene TRBV10-3 combines with J gene TRBJ2-1, with D possibly called TRBD1 or TRBD2 (6 bases each). Trimming took off 6 bases at V and 6 bases at J, with 21 bases between the two ends. This CDR3 region has 16 residues. Germline CDR1 reads ENHRY; CDR2 reads SYGVKD. CDR3 in DNA: TGTGCCATCAGCGACAGGAGGGGTGTCGGAGGCAATGAGCAGTTCTTC. Protein: CAISDRRGVGGNEQFF.

The chain recombines TRBV12-3 or TRBV12-4 with TRBJ1-2; D not certain. The V gene lost 2 bases and the J gene lost 4 bases, with 14 bases spanning the gap. This CDR3 has 15 residues. CDR3 bases: TGTGCCAGCAGTTTAAGTGGGGTGCGGAGCTATGGCTACACCTTC. Encoded protein: CASSLSGVRSYGYTF.

The chain combines TRBV27 with TRBJ2-1, with D tentatively TRBD2 (7 bases). Germline CDR1 is MNHEY and CDR2 is SMNVEV (reference sequence). The CDR3 runs to 13 residues. Trimming took off 7 bases at V and 8 bases at J, with 15 bases between the two ends. The CDR3 sequence: CASTKGGGDEQFF. DNA of the CDR3: TGTGCCAGCACAAAAGGGGGGGGCGATGAGCAGTTCTTC.

The chain uses TRBV4-3 and TRBJ2-7; D might be TRBD2 (5 bases). Trimming shortened V by 1 base and J by 1 base, and 11 bases separated the two germline ends. The germline CDR1 and CDR2 sequences are LGHNA and YSLEER. The CDR3 extends over 15 amino acids. The CDR3 spells CASSQGVGESYEQYF. The CDR3 DNA is TGCGCCAGCAGCCAAGGGGTGGGAGAATCCTACGAGCAGTACTTC.

This clonotype was seen a handful of times. This sequence joins TRBV4-2 and TRBJ2-1; D gene ambiguous. The V end lost 5 bases, the J end lost 2 bases, and 13 bases lay between the germline ends. CDR1 is LGHNA and CDR2 is YNFKEQ in the germline V gene. The CDR3 length is 15 residues. CDR3: CASSSRTTPYNEQFF. Here the CDR3 DNA reads TGTGCCAGCAGCTCCAGGACCACTCCCTACAATGAGCAGTTCTTC.

This clonotype came up a few times. V and J are TRBV24-1 and TRBJ2-1, with TRBD2 matching over 11 bases. The V and J ends lost 3 bases and 3 bases, in that order; junction bases with no gene match: 3. The CDR3 is 16 amino acids. Germline CDR1 reads KGHDR; CDR2 reads SFDVKD. This CDR3 reads CATSDASGRNYNEQFF. The CDR3, as DNA: TGTGCCACCAGTGATGCTAGCGGGAGGAACTACAATGAGCAGTTCTTC.

This clonotype was detected only a few times. The V and J genes are TRBV7-2 and TRBJ1-6; 9 positions agree with TRBD1. V shed 2 bases, J shed 13 bases, and the junction held 9 bases outside the gene matches. This CDR3 contains 15 residues. Germline assignment: CDR1 SGHTA and CDR2 FQGNSA. CDR3 protein: CASSLIGTGKDPLHF. In DNA form, the CDR3 reads TGTGCCAGCAGCTTAATTGGGACAGGGAAGGATCCCCTCCACTTT.

This clonotype has only a few counts. CDR3 amino acids: CASSFGTGTYTEAFF. CDR3 DNA sequence: TGCGCCAGCAGCTTCGGGACAGGGACGTACACTGAAGCTTTCTTT. The chain joins TRBV5-1 to TRBJ1-1; TRBD1 agrees at 9 bases. The CDR3 covers 15 residues. Germline CDR1 is SGHRS and CDR2 is YFSETQ. Trimming cost V 2 bases and J 3 bases; bases outside gene matches: 5.

This clonotype was detected a few times. V gene TRBV10-2 combines with J gene TRBJ2-3, with 12 bases fitting TRBD2. Looked up from germline, CDR1 is WSHSY and CDR2 is SAAADI. CDR3 length: 16 amino acids. Trimming cost V 4 bases and J 2 bases; bases outside gene matches: 4. The CDR3 spells CASSAGTSGPTDTQYF. The CDR3 coding sequence is TGCGCCAGCAGTGCCGGGACTAGCGGGCCCACAGATACGCAGTATTTT.

This clonotype was counted only a few times. The chain joins TRBV7-2 to TRBJ2-7; 7 bases are a match to TRBD2. J was trimmed by 0 bases and V by 2 bases; bases with no gene match: 7. The CDR3 consists of 16 residues. Germline lookup yields CDR1 SGHTA and CDR2 FQGNSA. In DNA form, the CDR3 reads TGTGCCAGCAGCTTACGGGGGACTACCAGCTCCTACGAGCAGTACTTC. Translating it yields CASSLRGTTSSYEQYF.

The sample holds a few counts of this clonotype. The chain carries TRBV6-5 and TRBJ1-5, with D unclear. The CDR3 contains 14 residues. The germline CDR1 and CDR2 sequences are MNHEY and SVGAGI. V was shortened by 4 bases and J by 0 bases, with 7 bases between the two germline ends. The CDR3 bases are TGTGCCAGCAGTTCAAGCGATAGCAATCAGCCCCAGCATTTT. Its translation is CASSSSDSNQPQHF.